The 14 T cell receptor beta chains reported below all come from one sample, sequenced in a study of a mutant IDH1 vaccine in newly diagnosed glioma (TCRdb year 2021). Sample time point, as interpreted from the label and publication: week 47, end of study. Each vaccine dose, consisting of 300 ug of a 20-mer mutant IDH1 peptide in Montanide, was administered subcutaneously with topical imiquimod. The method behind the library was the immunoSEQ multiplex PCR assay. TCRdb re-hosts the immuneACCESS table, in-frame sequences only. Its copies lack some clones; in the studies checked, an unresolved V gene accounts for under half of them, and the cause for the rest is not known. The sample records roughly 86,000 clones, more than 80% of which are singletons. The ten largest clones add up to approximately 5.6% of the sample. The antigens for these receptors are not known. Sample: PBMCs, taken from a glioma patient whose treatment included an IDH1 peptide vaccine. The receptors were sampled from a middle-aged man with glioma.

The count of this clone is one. CDR3 in DNA: TGTGCCAGCAGCTTAGTTCCGGGGGGCCTCACCAATGAGCAGTTCTTC. As protein: CASSLVPGGLTNEQFF. V gene TRBV11-2 combines with J gene TRBJ2-1; D perhaps matches TRBD2 (7 bases). This CDR3 has 16 amino acids. Germline V CDR1 and CDR2: SGHAT, FQNNGV. Trimming removed 1 base at V and 6 bases at J, with 16 bases between.

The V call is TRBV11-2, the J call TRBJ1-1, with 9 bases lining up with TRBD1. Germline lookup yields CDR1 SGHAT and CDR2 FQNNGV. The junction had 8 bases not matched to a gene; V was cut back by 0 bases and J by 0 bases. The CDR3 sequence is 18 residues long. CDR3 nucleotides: TGTGCCAGCAGCTTAGAGGGGGACAGGGCATGGGTGAACACTGAAGCTTTCTTT. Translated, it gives CASSLEGDRAWVNTEAFF.

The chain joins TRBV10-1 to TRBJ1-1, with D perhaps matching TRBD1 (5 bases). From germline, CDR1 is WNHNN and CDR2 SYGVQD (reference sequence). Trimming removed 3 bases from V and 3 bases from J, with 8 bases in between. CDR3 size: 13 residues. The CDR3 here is CASSDGGDTEAFF. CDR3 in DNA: TGCGCCAGCAGTGATGGGGGGGACACTGAAGCTTTCTTT.

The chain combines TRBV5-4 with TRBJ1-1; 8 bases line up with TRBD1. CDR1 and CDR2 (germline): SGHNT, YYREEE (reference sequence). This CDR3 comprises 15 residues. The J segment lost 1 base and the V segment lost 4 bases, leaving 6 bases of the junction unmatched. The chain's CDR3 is CASSGFGQGNTEAFF. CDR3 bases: TGTGCCAGCAGCGGATTCGGACAGGGGAACACTGAAGCTTTCTTT.

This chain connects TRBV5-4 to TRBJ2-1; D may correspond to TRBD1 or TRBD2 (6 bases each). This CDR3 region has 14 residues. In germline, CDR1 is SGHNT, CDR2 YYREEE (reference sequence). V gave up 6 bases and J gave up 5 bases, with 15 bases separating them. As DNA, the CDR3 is TGTGCCAGCAAGCTGCCCGGGGGCAACAATGAGCAGTTCTTC. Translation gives CASKLPGGNNEQFF.

CDR3 sequence (DNA): TGTGCCTGGAGCCGAGAGGGGAGCCAAGAGACCCAGTACTTC. This gives the protein CAWSREGSQETQYF. The rearrangement links TRBV30 to TRBJ2-5; D tentatively reads TRBD1 or TRBD2 (5 bases each). CDR3 size: 14 residues. Germline assignment: CDR1 GTSNPN and CDR2 SVGIG (reference sequence). Trimming left V 3 bases short and J 1 base short, with 12 bases between.

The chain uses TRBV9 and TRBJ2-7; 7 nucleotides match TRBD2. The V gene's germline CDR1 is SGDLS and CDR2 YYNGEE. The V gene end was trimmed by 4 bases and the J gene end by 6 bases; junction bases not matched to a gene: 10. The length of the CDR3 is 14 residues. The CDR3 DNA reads TGTGCCAGCAGCCTAGGACTAGATTCGGGCGAGCAGTACTTC. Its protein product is CASSLGLDSGEQYF.

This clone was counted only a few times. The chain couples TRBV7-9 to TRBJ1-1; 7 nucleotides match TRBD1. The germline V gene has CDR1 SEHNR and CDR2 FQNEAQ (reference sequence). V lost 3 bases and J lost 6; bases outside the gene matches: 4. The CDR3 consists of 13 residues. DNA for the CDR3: TGTGCCAGCAGCTTCGACAGGGACGCTGAAGCTTTCTTT. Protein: CASSFDRDAEAFF.

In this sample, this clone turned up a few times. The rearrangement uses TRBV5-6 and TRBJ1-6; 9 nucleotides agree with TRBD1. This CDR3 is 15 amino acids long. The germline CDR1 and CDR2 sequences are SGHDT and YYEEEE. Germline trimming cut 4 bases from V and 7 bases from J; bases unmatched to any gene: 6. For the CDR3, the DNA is TGTGCCAGCAGCAAAAGGACAGGGGCCAATTCACCCCTCCACTTT. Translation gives CASSKRTGANSPLHF.

As DNA, the CDR3 is TGTGCCAGCAGCTTTGAGTTTAGCAATCAGCCCCAGCATTTT. It yields the protein CASSFEFSNQPQHF. This chain connects TRBV7-2 to TRBJ1-5; D remains ambiguous. V gave up 3 bases and J gave up 0 bases, with 6 bases separating them. The germline V gene has CDR1 SGHTA and CDR2 FQGNSA. The CDR3 has 14 residues.

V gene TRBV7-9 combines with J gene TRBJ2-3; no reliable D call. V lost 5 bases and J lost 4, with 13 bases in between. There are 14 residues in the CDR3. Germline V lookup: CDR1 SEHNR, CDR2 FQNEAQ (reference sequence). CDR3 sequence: CASSPVQRADTQYF. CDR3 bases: TGTGCCAGCAGCCCCGTCCAAAGGGCAGATACGCAGTATTTT.

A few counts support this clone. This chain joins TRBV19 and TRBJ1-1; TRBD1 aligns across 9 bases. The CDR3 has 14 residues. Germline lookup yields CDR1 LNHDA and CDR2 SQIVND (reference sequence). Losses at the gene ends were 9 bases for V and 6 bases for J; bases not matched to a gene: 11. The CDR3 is CASRDRERFAEAFF. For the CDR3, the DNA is TGTGCCAGCCGGGACAGGGAAAGGTTCGCTGAAGCTTTCTTT.

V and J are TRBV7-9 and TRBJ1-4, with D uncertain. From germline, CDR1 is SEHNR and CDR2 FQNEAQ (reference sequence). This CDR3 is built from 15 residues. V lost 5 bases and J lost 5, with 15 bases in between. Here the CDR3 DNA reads TGTGCCAGCAGCCCCGGACGGGCGATAAATGAAAAACTGTTTTTT. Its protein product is CASSPGRAINEKLFF.

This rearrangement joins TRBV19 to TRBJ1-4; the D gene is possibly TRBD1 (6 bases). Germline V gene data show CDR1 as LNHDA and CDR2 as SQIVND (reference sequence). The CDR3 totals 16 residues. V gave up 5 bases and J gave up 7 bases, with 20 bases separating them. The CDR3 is CASSVQQGIMGEKLFF. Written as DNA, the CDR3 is TGTGCCAGTAGTGTCCAACAGGGTATAATGGGTGAAAAACTGTTTTTT. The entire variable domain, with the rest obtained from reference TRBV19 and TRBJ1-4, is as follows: DGGITQSPKYLFRKEGQNVTLSCEQNLNHDAMYWYRQDPGQGLRLIYYSQIVNDFQKGDIAEGYSVSREKKESFPLTVTSAQKNPTAFYLCASSVQQGIMGEKLFFGSGTQLSVL.